The 24 T cell receptor beta chains below all came from one sample that was sequenced in a study of blood T cells in healthy people across ages. The use of a sample-barcoded 5' primer and a J-beta primer mix characterized a second PCR of roughly 6 to 11 cycles. TCRdb re-derived calls from the 5' RACE reads in MiXCR, one entry per CDR3 protein. The sample has just over 1 million distinct CDR3 sequences, 35% to 55% seen once; the top ten hold about 20%. Sequenced material: blood. The receptors shown here come from a woman aged 55-70 years in good health.

V and J are TRBV6-2 or TRBV6-3 and TRBJ1-2; no clear D gene. CDR1 and CDR2 (germline): MNHEY, SVGEGT. V was shortened by 3 bases and J by 8 bases, with 13 bases between the two germline ends. The CDR3 is made up of 13 amino acids. CDR3 coding DNA: TGTGCCAGCAGTTATGGGAGTCTCGGCGGCTACACCTTC. It specifies CASSYGSLGGYTF.

This clonotype was detected only a few times. J is TRBJ2-3 and V is TRBV27; D uncertain. The V and J ends lost 5 bases and 8 bases respectively, with 20 bases between them. The CDR3 runs 15 residues. Germline CDR1 is MNHEY and CDR2 is SMNVEV (reference sequence). The CDR3 spells CASSAAWASGGTQYF. The DNA for the CDR3 is TGTGCCAGCAGTGCTGCCTGGGCCTCCGGCGGTACGCAGTATTTT.

With respect to this clonotype: One end of the junction does not line up with germline, which may come from a read error. V and J are TRBV7-9 and TRBJ2-1; 7 bases agree with TRBD1. The CDR3 has 14 residues. The germline V gene encodes CDR1 SEHNR and CDR2 FQNEAQ (reference sequence). CDR3 nucleotides: TGTACCAGCAGCCCCGGGACAGTGAGGGATGAGCAGTTCTTC. It specifies CTSSPGTVRDEQFF.

In its sample, this clonotype was seen many times. The rearrangement joins TRBV29-1 to TRBJ2-3; D unclear. The CDR3 totals 8 residues. Trimming removed 6 bases at V and 6 bases at J, with 1 base between. Germline V CDR1 and CDR2: SQVTM, ANQGSEA. The CDR3 DNA follows: TGCAGCGTCGATACGCAGTATTTT. It encodes CSVDTQYF.

This clonotype was detected many times. The rearrangement uses TRBV20-1 and TRBJ2-1; 13 nucleotides match TRBD2. The V gene's germline CDR1 is DFQATT and CDR2 SNEGSKA (reference sequence). This CDR3 comprises 16 residues. With 0 bases clipped from V and 9 bases from J, the junction kept 8 bases outside the gene matches. The CDR3 DNA is TGCAGTGCTAGAGATCGGACTAGCGGGAGTCGTGGTGAGCAGTTCTTC. It codes for CSARDRTSGSRGEQFF.

This chain links TRBV20-1 with TRBJ2-2; 13 bases agree with TRBD2. Germline CDR1 reads DFQATT; CDR2 reads SNEGSKA (reference sequence). Trimming took 3 bases from V and 4 from J; bases not matched to a gene: 11. This CDR3 region has 18 residues. The CDR3 protein is CSARRGVGLAGVTGELFF. CDR3 DNA sequence: TGCAGTGCTAGGAGGGGGGTCGGACTAGCGGGAGTCACCGGGGAGCTGTTTTTT.

This chain connects TRBV27 to TRBJ1-6; 8 positions agree with TRBD1. The CDR3 spans 14 residues. V shed 6 bases, J shed 10 bases, and the junction held 8 bases outside the gene matches. Germline CDR1 MNHEY, CDR2 SMNVEV (reference sequence). For the CDR3, the DNA is TGTGCCAGCAGCGGACAGGGTAACGGGTCACCCCTCCACTTT. Its translation is CASSGQGNGSPLHF.

This clonotype was seen only a few times. The J gene is TRBJ1-2, the V gene TRBV11-1, with D perhaps TRBD1 (5 bases). Deletions cut 0 bases from V and 6 bases from J, with 8 bases between. The CDR3 covers 13 residues. Germline V gene data show CDR1 as SGHAT and CDR2 as FQDESV (reference sequence). The CDR3: CASSLAGDHGYTF. The CDR3, as DNA: TGTGCCAGCAGCTTAGCCGGGGACCATGGCTACACCTTC.

The CDR3 nucleotides read TGTGCCAGCAACCTACCTAGCGTGAGCGGGGAGCAGTACTTC. Translated, it gives CASNLPSVSGEQYF. The chain recombines TRBV6-2 or TRBV6-3 with TRBJ2-5; 7 bases align to TRBD2. The CDR3 has 14 residues. With 7 bases clipped from V and 11 bases from J, the junction kept 16 bases outside the gene matches. Germline V lookup: CDR1 MNHEY, CDR2 SVGEGT.

The chain combines TRBV7-6 with TRBJ2-3, with 10 bases identical to TRBD2. Trimming removed 1 base from V and 0 bases from J; junction bases left unmatched: 7. CDR1 is SGHVS, CDR2 FNYEAQ, per germline. The CDR3 totals 18 residues. CDR3 region: CASSLGTSGGSSTDTQYF. The CDR3 nucleotides are TGTGCCAGCAGCTTAGGGACTAGCGGTGGTTCTAGCACAGATACGCAGTATTTT.

The chain is built from TRBV20-1 and TRBJ2-1, with 8 positions matching TRBD2. TRBJ2-7 matches the DNA end more closely, so the J call is doubtful. The germline CDR1 and CDR2 sequences are DFQATT and SNEGSKA (reference sequence). CDR3 length: 14 amino acids. The CDR3 reads CSARGGGFYNEQYF. The CDR3 DNA reads TGCAGTGCTAGGGGCGGGGGGTTCTACAATGAGCAGTACTTC.

The gene calls are TRBV29-1 and TRBJ2-6; 8 nucleotides align to TRBD2. Germline values: CDR1 SQVTM, CDR2 ANQGSEA. After removal of 6 bases from V and 4 bases from J, the junction contained 8 bases not matched to a gene. This CDR3 spans 15 amino acids. The CDR3 DNA reads TGCAGCGTACTAGCGGACACCTGGGGGGCCAACGTCCTGACTTTC. It translates to CSVLADTWGANVLTF.

This clonotype has just a few counts. This chain links TRBV20-1 with TRBJ2-5, with TRBD2 matching over 12 bases. Germline CDR1 reads DFQATT; CDR2 reads SNEGSKA (reference sequence). V dropped 1 base and J dropped 3; count of bases not matched to a gene: 6. There are 16 residues in the CDR3. CDR3 in amino acids: CSARVASGRVEETQYF. The CDR3 bases are TGCAGTGCTAGAGTGGCTAGCGGGAGGGTGGAAGAGACCCAGTACTTC.

V gene TRBV12-3 or TRBV12-4 combines with J gene TRBJ1-1; D is unresolved. This CDR3 has 13 residues. Trimming took 6 bases from V and 5 from J, leaving 13 bases between them. CDR3 bases: TGTGCCAGCAGCCGTAAAACGGGGACTGAAGCTTTCTTT. Amino acid sequence: CASSRKTGTEAFF.

This clonotype was picked up a small number of times. Here the CDR3 DNA reads TGTGCCACCAGCAGAGGACAGGGCACAGATACGCAGTATTTT. Protein sequence: CATSRGQGTDTQYF. The V gene is TRBV15, the J gene TRBJ2-3; the D gene is possibly TRBD1 (6 bases). V was cut by 1 base and J by 1 base, with 6 bases left in between. The length of the CDR3 is 14 residues. The germline V gene has CDR1 LNHNV and CDR2 YYDKDF (reference sequence).

The rearrangement uses TRBV7-9 and TRBJ2-7; 8 bases fit TRBD2. The last part of the DNA fits TRBJ2-5 better; the J call may be wrong. This CDR3 has 17 amino acids. The germline V gene has CDR1 SEHNR and CDR2 FQNEAQ (reference sequence). For the CDR3, the DNA is TGTGCCAGCAGCTTAGCGCCGGGGGGGGCCATGTTAAAGACCCAGTACTTC. It specifies CASSLAPGGAMLKTQYF.

This clonotype occurred a few times. This chain uses TRBV20-1 with TRBJ2-7; D uncertain. Trimming removed 1 base at V and 3 bases at J, with 10 bases between. Germline V gene data show CDR1 as DFQATT and CDR2 as SNEGSKA (reference sequence). This CDR3 contains 13 residues. This CDR3 reads CSARVGSLYEQYF. The CDR3 coding sequence is TGCAGTGCTAGAGTGGGCAGTCTCTACGAGCAGTACTTC.

The table lists this clonotype with a few counts. CDR3: CSGRGLAGVNEQFF. CDR3 DNA sequence: TGCAGTGGAAGAGGACTAGCGGGAGTCAATGAGCAGTTCTTC. The rearrangement uses TRBV20-1 and TRBJ2-1; 13 bases line up with TRBD2. The CDR3 extends over 14 amino acids. Germline values: CDR1 DFQATT, CDR2 SNEGSKA (reference sequence). V shed 7 bases and J 6 bases; nucleotides not matched to a gene: 6.

The chain is built from TRBV7-3 and TRBJ2-1; D unresolved. Per the germline V gene, CDR1 is SGHTA and CDR2 is FQGTGA. Trimming shortened V by 0 bases and J by 2 bases, and 5 bases separated the two germline ends. The CDR3 extends over 14 amino acids. The CDR3 region is CASSLTSTYNEQFF. CDR3 in DNA: TGTGCCAGCAGCTTAACTAGTACCTACAATGAGCAGTTCTTC.

This clonotype was observed a handful of times. The chain combines TRBV27 with TRBJ2-4, with D perhaps TRBD1 or TRBD2 (5 bases each). Matching the DNA end better, TRBJ2-7 makes the J call doubtful. This CDR3 contains 12 residues. Per germline, CDR1 MNHEY and CDR2 SMNVEV (reference sequence). DNA for the CDR3: TGTGCCAGCAGTTTGATGAGGGGCGAGCAGTACTTC. Protein product: CASSLMRGEQYF.

The chain links TRBV6-2 or TRBV6-3 to TRBJ2-7, with D maybe TRBD2 (6 bases). The ends were cut back, 5 bases at V and 6 bases at J, with 20 bases in the middle. The CDR3 spans 15 residues. The germline V gene has CDR1 MNHEY and CDR2 SVGEGT. The CDR3 region has the DNA TGTGCCAGCAGTCAAGCTTGGGGGAGGTCAACCGAGCAGTACTTC. Translated, it gives CASSQAWGRSTEQYF.

The CDR3, as DNA: TGCAGTGCCACCGGACTAGCGGGCGTCACAGATACGCAGTATTTT. This encodes CSATGLAGVTDTQYF. The chain carries TRBV20-1 and TRBJ2-3; the match to TRBD2 covers 11 bases. Per the germline V gene, CDR1 is DFQATT and CDR2 is SNEGSKA (reference sequence). V shed 6 bases and J 2 bases; nucleotides not matched to a gene: 7. The CDR3 has 15 amino acids.

Worth noting for this clonotype: Since no conserved phenylalanine or tryptophan closes the CDR3, a read error is the likely cause. The chain recombines TRBV20-1 with TRBJ2-1, with 7 positions matching TRBD2. After removal of 6 bases from V and 6 bases from J, the junction contained 8 bases not matched to a gene. CDR1 is DFQATT, CDR2 SNEGSKA, per germline (reference sequence). There are 13 residues in the CDR3. CDR3 DNA: TGCAGTGCGGAACTAGCGCCCACCAATGAGCAGTTCTTA. It yields the protein CSAELAPTNEQFL.

This clonotype was counted once. The CDR3 DNA reads as TGTGCCAGCAGCGCTCCGCCCCCATACGAGCAGTACTTC. Residues: CASSAPPPYEQYF. V gene TRBV28 combines with J gene TRBJ2-4; D not resolved. The closer fit of TRBJ2-7 to the DNA end suggests the J call may be wrong. CDR3 length equals 13 residues. Germline-derived CDR1 and CDR2 are MDHEN and SYDVKM.